The 22 T cell receptor beta chains listed next were all sequenced from one sample in a study of vaccination and CD4 T cells after COVID-19 (dated by TCRdb to 2021 to 2024). The intended sense of this specimen's treatment or condition label: 10-day PBMC culture with coronavirus spike peptide pools or control peptides (ViraFEST assay). Libraries were prepared through PCR. TCRdb names Illumina iSeq 100 as the instrument used. DNA from cultured CD4+ T cells underwent TCR sequencing with the Oncomine TCR Beta short-read assay at the Johns Hopkins FTIC core. In-frame beta chains were kept once TCRdb had trimmed the public reads at Q25 with fastp and called clones with MiXCR. Identical CDR3 protein sequences are pooled into one entry, listed with their most common genes and DNA. This sample gives roughly 12,000 distinct CDR3 sequences in total; 45% to 65% of them show up just once. The top ten hold approximately 10% of the sample.

Their antigen targets remain unknown. Sequences were obtained from CD4+ T cells from blood, cultured in vitro. The receptor source for this set is a human donor who had recovered from COVID-19.

The CDR3 is CASRKKAGGPETQYF. In nucleotides, the CDR3 is TGCGCCAGCAGGAAAAAAGCGGGAGGGCCGGAGACCCAGTACTTC. The rearrangement joins TRBV5-1 to TRBJ2-5; TRBD2 matches 10 bases. Germline CDR1 reads SGHRS; CDR2 reads YFSETQ. V was pared by 5 bases and J by 5 bases, with 9 bases of the junction left unmatched. The length of the CDR3 is 15 residues.

This chain uses TRBV7-2 with TRBJ2-5; D is perhaps TRBD2 (6 bases). Looked up from germline, CDR1 is SGHTA and CDR2 is FQGNSA. The V gene lost 3 bases and the J gene lost 2 bases, with 10 bases spanning the gap. The length of the CDR3 is 14 residues. CDR3 protein: CASSLMGGQETQYF. The CDR3 DNA follows: TGTGCCAGCAGCTTGATGGGGGGACAAGAGACCCAGTACTTC.

The rearrangement uses TRBV28 and TRBJ2-1; D is ambiguous. Germline V gene lookup returns CDR1 MDHEN and CDR2 SYDVKM. The CDR3 has 14 amino acids. V was pared by 7 bases and J by 5 bases, with 15 bases between. Here the CDR3 reads CASTRLSRNNEQFF. CDR3 in DNA: TGTGCCAGCACTCGTCTATCGCGGAACAATGAGCAGTTCTTC.

V is TRBV7-9 and J is TRBJ2-1, with TRBD2 identical over 8 bases. CDR1 is SEHNR and CDR2 is FQNEAQ in the germline V gene (reference sequence). J lost 5 bases, V lost 8 bases, and 8 bases had no gene match. This CDR3 has 14 residues. The CDR3 sequence: CASAPSGGNNEQFF. CDR3 sequence (DNA): TGTGCCAGCGCCCCCAGCGGGGGCAACAATGAGCAGTTCTTC.

This clonotype showed up just a few times. This rearrangement joins TRBV20-1 to TRBJ2-5; the D is unclear. This CDR3 has 11 residues. Per germline, CDR1 DFQATT and CDR2 SNEGSKA (reference sequence). V lost 3 bases and J lost 2, with 4 bases in between. CDR3 nucleotides: TGCAGTGCTAGGGGACAAGAGACCCAGTACTTC. It translates to CSARGQETQYF.

This rearrangement joins TRBV2 to TRBJ2-2; 10 positions match TRBD1. Germline lookup yields CDR1 SNHLY and CDR2 FYNNEI. This CDR3 contains 14 residues. Trimming took 3 bases from V and 9 from J; bases not matched to a gene: 4. This chain's CDR3 is CASSDWDRGRELFF. DNA of the CDR3: TGTGCCAGCAGTGATTGGGACAGGGGCCGGGAGCTGTTTTTT.

The V and J genes are TRBV7-3 and TRBJ2-3; tentative D call: TRBD2 (5 bases). In germline, CDR1 is SGHTA, CDR2 FQGTGA. Trimming cost V 5 bases and J 1 base, with 10 bases left between them. The length of the CDR3 is 14 residues. CDR3 region: CASSLISGTDTQYF. The CDR3 DNA sequence: TGTGCCAGCAGCCTCATTAGCGGCACAGATACGCAGTATTTT.

The rearrangement joins TRBV7-8 to TRBJ2-1; 8 bases fit TRBD2. The V segment lost 4 bases and the J segment 9 bases; nucleotides outside the gene matches: 11. This CDR3 has 15 amino acids. In germline, CDR1 is SGHVS, CDR2 FQNEAQ. The CDR3 loop is CASSSRRPGGLEQFF. As DNA, the CDR3 is TGTGCCAGCAGCTCACGGAGACCGGGAGGGCTTGAGCAGTTCTTC.

The chain links TRBV2 to TRBJ2-2; the match to TRBD2 covers 12 bases. CDR3 length: 15 amino acids. The germline CDR1 and CDR2 sequences are SNHLY and FYNNEI. Trimming cost V 5 bases and J 7 bases; bases outside gene matches: 5. This CDR3 reads CASSRLAGVGGELFF. CDR3 DNA: TGTGCCAGCAGTAGACTAGCGGGAGTGGGCGGGGAGCTGTTTTTT.

This clonotype has just a few counts. The chain links TRBV20-1 to TRBJ2-2, with 8 bases aligning to TRBD2. Germline trimming cut 3 bases from V and 4 bases from J; bases unmatched to any gene: 4. Germline loops: CDR1 DFQATT, CDR2 SNEGSKA (reference sequence). The CDR3 length is 14 residues. As DNA, the CDR3 is TGCAGTGCTAGGAAGCTAGCGGGCACCGGGGAGCTGTTTTTT. Encoded protein: CSARKLAGTGELFF.

The chain has TRBV6-2 or TRBV6-3 and TRBJ2-2; 8 bases line up with TRBD1. The J segment lost 4 bases and the V segment lost 6 bases, leaving 7 bases of the junction unmatched. CDR1 is MNHEY, CDR2 SVGEGT, per germline. The CDR3 consists of 15 residues. In nucleotides, the CDR3 is TGTGCCAGCAGCTCAGGGGGCGCGGGCACCGGGGAGCTGTTTTTT. This encodes CASSSGGAGTGELFF.

The chain couples TRBV10-3 to TRBJ2-3, with a possible D match to TRBD1 (6 bases). V was clipped by 6 bases and J by 2 bases, with 9 bases between them. The CDR3 spans 13 residues. Germline V gene sequence: CDR1 ENHRY, CDR2 SYGVKD. In DNA, the CDR3 is TGTGCCATCAGCGGACAGCTCACAGATACGCAGTATTTT. Translating it yields CAISGQLTDTQYF.

This clonotype was recorded a few times. The J gene is TRBJ2-4, the V gene TRBV20-1; a weak D match, TRBD2 (7 bases). The V gene's germline CDR1 is DFQATT and CDR2 SNEGSKA (reference sequence). Trimming shortened V by 5 bases and J by 6 bases, and 14 bases separated the two germline ends. There are 13 residues in the CDR3. The CDR3 loop reads CSAEGGGGNIQYF. CDR3 nucleotide sequence: TGCAGTGCTGAAGGAGGGGGGGGAAACATTCAGTACTTC.

There are a few counts of this clonotype. This chain joins TRBV6-1 and TRBJ2-5; 7 nucleotides align to TRBD1. Germline V gene data show CDR1 as MNHNS and CDR2 as SASEGT. J was trimmed by 2 bases and V by 7 bases; bases with no gene match: 4. CDR3 length equals 13 residues. CDR3 nucleotides: TGTGCCAGCAAGGGGACAGAACAAGAGACCCAGTACTTC. Translation gives CASKGTEQETQYF.

This chain uses TRBV30 with TRBJ1-1; 9 positions agree with TRBD1. With V trimmed by 3 bases and J by 3 bases, 2 bases remained unmatched. Germline assignment: CDR1 GTSNPN and CDR2 SVGIG (reference sequence). CDR3 length: 13 residues. CDR3 region: CAWRRTGDTEAFF. CDR3 coding DNA: TGTGCCTGGAGACGGACAGGGGACACTGAAGCTTTCTTT.

The chain joins TRBV6-1 to TRBJ2-1; the match to TRBD2 covers 8 bases. The CDR3 length is 15 residues. Germline V gene data show CDR1 as MNHNS and CDR2 as SASEGT. Unmatched junction bases numbered 8, after V lost 7 bases and J lost 3 bases. CDR3 coding DNA: TGTGCCAGCACCGTAGGGGGACTAGGCTACAATGAGCAGTTCTTC. Translating it yields CASTVGGLGYNEQFF.

The chain is built from TRBV20-1 and TRBJ1-1, with D possibly being TRBD1 (6 bases). The CDR3 length is 14 residues. V was trimmed by 6 bases and J by 4 bases, leaving 18 bases between them. The V gene's germline CDR1 is DFQATT and CDR2 SNEGSKA (reference sequence). CDR3 sequence reads: CSAENRADGTEAFF. The CDR3 nucleotides read TGCAGTGCGGAAAACAGGGCGGACGGCACTGAAGCTTTCTTT.

V gene TRBV6-4 combines with J gene TRBJ2-1, with 9 bases fitting TRBD2. Germline V lookup: CDR1 MRHNA, CDR2 SNTAGT. Unmatched junction bases numbered 10, after V lost 4 bases and J lost 6 bases. CDR3 size: 16 residues. This chain's CDR3 is CASSGLGGRALNEQFF. The CDR3 bases are TGTGCCAGCAGTGGGCTTGGCGGGAGGGCCCTCAATGAGCAGTTCTTC.

The chain joins TRBV10-3 to TRBJ1-3; maybe TRBD1 (5 bases). The CDR3 has 14 residues. Deletions cut 7 bases from V and 6 bases from J, with 16 bases between. Germline-derived CDR1 and CDR2 are ENHRY and SYGVKD. The CDR3 nucleotides are TGTGCCATCACCCAGGGCCCTCTCGTAAACACCATATATTTT. This sequence encodes CAITQGPLVNTIYF.

The chain combines TRBV9 with TRBJ2-1; 10 nucleotides match TRBD2. The ends lost 0 bases at V and 7 bases at J; junction bases unmatched: 7. The germline V gene encodes CDR1 SGDLS and CDR2 YYNGEE. This CDR3 is 16 amino acids long. CDR3 region: CASSVVGAGGGNEQFF. CDR3 bases: TGTGCCAGCAGCGTAGTAGGAGCGGGAGGGGGGAATGAGCAGTTCTTC.

V is TRBV24-1 and J is TRBJ2-3; possible D gene TRBD1, 5 bases. V lost 3 bases, J lost 2 bases, and 14 bases lay in between. This CDR3 spans 16 amino acids. The germline gives CDR1 KGHDR, CDR2 SFDVKD. The CDR3 bases are TGTGCCACCAGTGATCCACGGGTCAGGGACACAGATACGCAGTATTTT. It is translated as CATSDPRVRDTDTQYF.

This rearrangement joins TRBV7-3 to TRBJ1-4; no clear D gene. Germline V gene data show CDR1 as SGHTA and CDR2 as FQGTGA. Trimming cost V 1 base and J 7 bases, with 7 bases left between them. The CDR3 is made up of 13 amino acids. The CDR3 DNA sequence: TGTGCCAGCAGCTTAATAGCAGGTGAAAAACTGTTTTTT. Amino acid sequence: CASSLIAGEKLFF.